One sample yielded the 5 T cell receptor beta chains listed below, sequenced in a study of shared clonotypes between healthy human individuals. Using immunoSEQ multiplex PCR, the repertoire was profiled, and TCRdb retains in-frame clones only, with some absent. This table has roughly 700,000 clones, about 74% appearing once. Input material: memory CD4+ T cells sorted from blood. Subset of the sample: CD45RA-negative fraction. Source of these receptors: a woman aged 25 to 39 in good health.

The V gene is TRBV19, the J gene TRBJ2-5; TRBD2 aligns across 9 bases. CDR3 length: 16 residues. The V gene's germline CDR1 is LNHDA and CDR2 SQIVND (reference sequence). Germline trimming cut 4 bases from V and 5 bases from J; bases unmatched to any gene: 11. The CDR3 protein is CASSSGLAGFRETQYF. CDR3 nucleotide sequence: TGTGCCAGTAGTAGCGGTCTAGCGGGATTCAGGGAGACCCAGTACTTC.

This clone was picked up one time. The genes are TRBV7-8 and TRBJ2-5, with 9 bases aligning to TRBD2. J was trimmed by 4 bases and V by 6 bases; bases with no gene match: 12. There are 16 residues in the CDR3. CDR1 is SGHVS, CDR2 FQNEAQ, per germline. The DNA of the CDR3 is TGTGCCAGCAGGCCGTCCGGGACTAGCTGGGGAGAGACCCAGTACTTC. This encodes CASRPSGTSWGETQYF.

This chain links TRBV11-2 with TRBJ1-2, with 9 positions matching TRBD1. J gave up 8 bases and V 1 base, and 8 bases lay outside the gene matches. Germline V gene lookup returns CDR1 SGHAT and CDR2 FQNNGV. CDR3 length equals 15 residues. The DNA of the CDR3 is TGTGCCAGCAGCTTAGTGGGACAGGGAAAAGTGGGCTACACCTTC. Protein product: CASSLVGQGKVGYTF.

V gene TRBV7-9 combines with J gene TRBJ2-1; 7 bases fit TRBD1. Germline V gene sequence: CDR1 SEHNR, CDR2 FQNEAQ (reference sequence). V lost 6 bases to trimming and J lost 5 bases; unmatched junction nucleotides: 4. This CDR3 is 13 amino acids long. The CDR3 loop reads CASRRDSDNEQFF. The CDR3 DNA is TGTGCCAGCAGGAGGGACAGTGACAATGAGCAGTTCTTC.

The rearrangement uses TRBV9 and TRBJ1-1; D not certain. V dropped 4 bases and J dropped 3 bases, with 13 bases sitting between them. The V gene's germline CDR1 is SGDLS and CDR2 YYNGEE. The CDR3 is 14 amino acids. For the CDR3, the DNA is TGTGCCAGCAGCTACGGGATAGCGGACACTGAAGCTTTCTTT. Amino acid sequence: CASSYGIADTEAFF. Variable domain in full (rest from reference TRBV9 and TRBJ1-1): DSGVTQTPKHLITATGQRVTLRCSPRSGDLSVYWYQQSLDQGLQFLIQYYNGEERAKGNILERFSAQQFPDLHSELNLSSLELGDSALYFCASSYGIADTEAFFGQGTRLTVV.